The entry below describes one T cell receptor (beta chain). Its antigen is unidentified. These data are taken from a study of cytomegalovirus exposure and HLA in healthy donors. Study context: From roughly 180 million T cells, an earlier analysis saw 100 million to 140 million unique TCR beta sequences. There were about 85 million unique TCRs (from HLA-typed donors) in an early data release. Findings and caveats of the study: In an earlier analysis, in several hundred donors, most V segments appeared productive either ~87% or ~30% of the time. Later genetic work tied a missense DCLRE1C variant to beta-chain V and J trimming.

The PCR had 60 Vbeta and 13 Jbeta primers. Here immunoSEQ multiplex PCR was the method, and the copy in TCRdb shows in-frame clones only, minus some. Recorded for this sample: about 100,000 clones. V was trimmed by 3 bases and J by 1 base, leaving 7 bases between them. The CDR3 totals 13 residues. Germline V CDR1 and CDR2: SGHNT, YYREEE (reference sequence). The sequence was obtained from a man aged 45-65 years in good health and CMV-seronegative. Sequencing input: PBMCs. The chain has TRBV5-4 and TRBJ1-1, with D possibly being TRBD1 (5 bases). The CDR3 region has the DNA TGTGCCAGCAGCTACGGGGGGAACACTGAAGCTTTCTTT. Its translation is CASSYGGNTEAFF.